These 20 T cell receptor beta chains were sequenced from one sample in a study of early T cells in non-severe SARS-CoV-2 infection. Each CDR3 protein gets one entry after TCRdb re-called the 5' RACE reads with MiXCR. The table records tens of thousands of distinct CDR3 sequences, about 13% of them present only once. The material sequenced was whole blood. These receptors were collected from an adult who was a healthcare worker with PCR-confirmed SARS-CoV-2 infection or an uninfected control (not recorded which).

Note on this clonotype: A read error may produce the germline difference seen at one junction end. The chain links TRBV30 to TRBJ2-3, with D perhaps TRBD2 (7 bases). The CDR3 consists of 11 residues. Germline V CDR1 and CDR2: GTSNPN, SVGIG (reference sequence). For the CDR3, the DNA is TGTGTCTGGGCCGTGGGGGGGCGAAATTATTTT. Translated: CVWAVGGRNYF.

This clonotype was seen repeatedly, ten times or more. The J gene is TRBJ1-5, the V gene TRBV7-9; 8 nucleotides line up with TRBD1. Trimming at V came to 4 bases and at J to 4 bases, leaving 3 bases not matched to a gene. The CDR3 contains 14 residues. The germline CDR1 and CDR2 sequences are SEHNR and FQNEAQ (reference sequence). The CDR3 DNA sequence: TGTGCCAGCAGCTCGGACAGGGCAAATCAGCCCCAGCATTTT. Encoded protein: CASSSDRANQPQHF. The entire variable domain, with the rest obtained from reference TRBV7-9 and TRBJ1-5, is as follows: DTGVSQNPRHKITKRGQNVTFRCDPISEHNRLYWYRQTLGQGPEFLTYFQNEAQLEKSRLLSDRFSAERPKGSFSTLEIQRTEQGDSAMYLCASSSDRANQPQHFGDGTRLSIL.

This clonotype has a handful of counts. The chain carries TRBV25-1 and TRBJ2-3; D ambiguous. The CDR3 contains 15 residues. CDR1 is MGHDK, CDR2 SYGVNS, per germline. V lost 2 bases, J lost 0 bases, and 9 bases lay in between. CDR3 region: CASSELKSSTDTQYF. The CDR3, as DNA: TGTGCCAGCAGTGAACTGAAGTCTAGCACAGATACGCAGTATTTT.

The chain has TRBV7-2 and TRBJ2-1; 8 nucleotides line up with TRBD2. CDR1 and CDR2 from the germline V gene are SGHTA and FQGNSA. This CDR3 has 16 amino acids. Trimming at V came to 5 bases and at J to 7 bases, leaving 13 bases not matched to a gene. DNA for the CDR3: TGTGCCAGCAGCCGACCCCTCCGTCGGGAGGGTAATGAGCAGTTCTTC. Its translation: CASSRPLRREGNEQFF.

The genes are TRBV29-1 and TRBJ2-2, with D possibly matching TRBD1 (5 bases). The germline gives CDR1 SQVTM, CDR2 ANQGSEA. Trimming pared 5 bases from V and 0 bases from J, leaving 10 bases between. The CDR3 consists of 14 residues. The CDR3 here is CSVLRGANTGELFF. The CDR3 DNA is TGCAGCGTTCTTAGGGGTGCGAACACCGGGGAGCTGTTTTTT.

This clonotype was counted a few times. The rearrangement links TRBV13 to TRBJ2-1, with unresolved D. The length of the CDR3 is 18 residues. V shed 3 bases and J shed 0 bases, with 18 bases lying between them. From germline, CDR1 is PRHDT and CDR2 FYEKMQ (reference sequence). This CDR3 is CASSFEGRSSSSYNEQFF. CDR3 coding DNA: TGTGCCAGCAGCTTCGAAGGCCGTAGCAGCAGCTCCTACAATGAGCAGTTCTTC. The entire variable domain, with the rest obtained from reference TRBV13 and TRBJ2-1, is as follows: AAGVIQSPRHLIKEKRETATLKCYPIPRHDTVYWYQQGPGQDPQFLISFYEKMQSDKGSIPDRFSAQQFSDYHSELNMSSLELGDSALYFCASSFEGRSSSSYNEQFFGPGTRLTVL.

The CDR3 reads CASSGAGGFTGELFF. For the CDR3, the DNA is TGTGCCAGCAGCGGAGCGGGGGGCTTCACCGGGGAGCTGTTTTTT. The V and J genes are TRBV2 and TRBJ2-2; TRBD2 matches 9 bases. The CDR3 runs 15 residues. Looked up from germline, CDR1 is SNHLY and CDR2 is FYNNEI. Trimming cost V 6 bases and J 4 bases; bases outside gene matches: 6.

This clonotype was observed at least ten times. The J gene is TRBJ2-7, the V gene TRBV19; D may be TRBD1 or TRBD2 (5 bases each). The CDR3 has 16 amino acids. Per germline, CDR1 LNHDA and CDR2 SQIVND (reference sequence). The V gene lost 3 bases and the J gene lost 3 bases, with 18 bases spanning the gap. The CDR3 loop is CASSIGSRGRIYEQYF. In DNA, the CDR3 is TGTGCCAGTAGTATTGGTTCTCGGGGACGGATCTACGAGCAGTACTTC.

Many counts were recorded for this clonotype. The V call is TRBV29-1, the J call TRBJ1-1, with D unresolved. The CDR3 has 14 residues. V lost 2 bases, J lost 0 bases, and 10 bases lay in between. Germline CDR1 reads SQVTM; CDR2 reads ANQGSEA. The CDR3 sequence: CSVERTNMNTEAFF. CDR3 nucleotides: TGCAGCGTTGAAAGGACGAACATGAACACTGAAGCTTTCTTT.

This clonotype has at least ten counts. The chain is built from TRBV7-3 and TRBJ2-5, with TRBD2 matching 11 bases. Trimming took 5 bases from V and 1 from J; bases not matched to a gene: 3. CDR3 length: 15 amino acids. Germline V gives CDR1 SGHTA, CDR2 FQGTGA. CDR3 DNA sequence: TGTGCCAGCAGCGCGACTAGCGGGATCCAAGAGACCCAGTACTTC. Translating it yields CASSATSGIQETQYF.

This clonotype qualifies as medium-sized (0.01 to 0.1%). CDR3 DNA sequence: TGTGCCAGCAGCTTACATGGACAGGGGTTAGGAGAGCAGTACTTC. Translating gives CASSLHGQGLGEQYF. The chain recombines TRBV7-2 with TRBJ2-7; 9 positions agree with TRBD1. CDR1 SGHTA and CDR2 FQGNSA come from the germline V gene. V was clipped by 2 bases and J by 7 bases; unmatched bases: 9. The CDR3 is made up of 15 amino acids.

The sample holds a few counts of this clonotype. The chain is built from TRBV5-1 and TRBJ2-7, with D possibly being TRBD2 (6 bases). V was trimmed by 3 bases and J by 3 bases, leaving 13 bases between them. This CDR3 is built from 14 residues. Germline CDR1 reads SGHRS; CDR2 reads YFSETQ. DNA for the CDR3: TGCGCCAGCAGCTCGCAGGGAGGTAGCTACGAGCAGTACTTC. It codes for CASSSQGGSYEQYF.

As DNA, the CDR3 is TGTGCCAGCAGCTTATGGGCAGGGGTGGTGACAGATACGCAGTATTTT. Protein: CASSLWAGVVTDTQYF. The chain recombines TRBV7-2 with TRBJ2-3, with D possibly being TRBD1 (6 bases). Trimming pared 2 bases from V and 3 bases from J, leaving 15 bases between. The V gene's germline CDR1 is SGHTA and CDR2 FQGNSA. The CDR3 length is 16 residues.

This clonotype has a handful of counts. V usage is TRBV6-6 and J usage is TRBJ2-2; 7 nucleotides match TRBD1. Germline V CDR1 and CDR2: MNHNY, SVGAGI (reference sequence). J lost 6 bases, V lost 2 bases, and 3 bases had no gene match. The CDR3 runs to 14 residues. CDR3 DNA: TGTGCCAGCAGTTACGAGGGGGCGCCCGGGGAGCTGTTTTTT. Translated, it gives CASSYEGAPGELFF.

The rearrangement joins TRBV7-2 to TRBJ2-7, with TRBD2 as a possible D gene (5 bases). The CDR3 is 14 amino acids. Germline CDR1 SGHTA, CDR2 FQGNSA. The V end lost 2 bases, the J end lost 5 bases, and 13 bases lay between the germline ends. This chain's CDR3 is CASSLYTRVNEQYF. The DNA of the CDR3 is TGTGCCAGCAGCTTATATACTAGAGTCAACGAGCAGTACTTC.

With respect to this clonotype: A much larger clonotype is one base distant, so this may be a read error. The conserved final phenylalanine or tryptophan is absent from the CDR3, which likely points to a read error. The genes are TRBV5-4 and TRBJ2-3, with TRBD1 identical over 7 bases. Germline CDR1 and CDR2: SGHNT and YYREEE (reference sequence). With 4 bases clipped from V and 0 bases from J, the junction kept 5 bases outside the gene matches. The CDR3 contains 15 residues. The CDR3 sequence: CASSKGQPSTDTQYS. Here the CDR3 DNA reads TGTGCCAGCAGCAAGGGACAGCCAAGCACAGATACGCAGTATTCT.

This clonotype was recorded many times. The rearrangement uses TRBV2 and TRBJ2-3, with D tentatively TRBD2 (6 bases). The germline gives CDR1 SNHLY, CDR2 FYNNEI. This CDR3 has 14 amino acids. The V gene lost 5 bases and the J gene lost 0 bases, with 9 bases spanning the gap. CDR3 protein: CASSRSGSTDTQYF. DNA for the CDR3: TGTGCCAGCAGTCGCAGCGGGAGCACAGATACGCAGTATTTT.

For this clonotype: The conserved phenylalanine or tryptophan normally closing the CDR3 is absent here, so this likely arose from a read error. The CDR3 region is CAWNSGTGGEQYI. CDR3 DNA: TGTGCCTGGAACTCCGGGACAGGGGGTGAGCAGTACATC. The V gene is TRBV30, the J gene TRBJ2-7; 11 nucleotides align to TRBD1. The germline CDR1 and CDR2 sequences are GTSNPN and SVGIG (reference sequence). CDR3 size: 13 residues. Losses at the gene ends were 4 bases for V and 7 bases for J; bases not matched to a gene: 6.

This clonotype has a single count. V is TRBV19 and J is TRBJ2-7, with a tentative D call TRBD1 (5 bases). The CDR3 runs 14 residues. Germline lookup yields CDR1 LNHDA and CDR2 SQIVND (reference sequence). Trimming took 3 bases from V and 1 from J, leaving 10 bases between them. CDR3 nucleotides: TGTGCCAGTAGTATCAACCGACAGTCCTACGAGCAGTACTTC. Protein product: CASSINRQSYEQYF. The full variable domain, rest sourced from reference TRBV19 and TRBJ2-7, is DGGITQSPKYLFRKEGQNVTLSCEQNLNHDAMYWYRQDPGQGLRLIYYSQIVNDFQKGDIAEGYSVSREKKESFPLTVTSAQKNPTAFYLCASSINRQSYEQYFGPGTRLTVT.

This clonotype was counted at least ten times. CDR3 amino acids: CASSERTGGLLYEQYF. CDR3 DNA: TGTGCCAGCTCAGAACGGACAGGGGGGCTTCTCTACGAGCAGTACTTC. This chain uses TRBV18 with TRBJ2-7; 10 bases are a match to TRBD1. This CDR3 spans 16 amino acids. V lost 5 bases and J lost 3; bases outside the gene matches: 10. CDR1 and CDR2 from the germline V gene are KGHSH and LQKENI.